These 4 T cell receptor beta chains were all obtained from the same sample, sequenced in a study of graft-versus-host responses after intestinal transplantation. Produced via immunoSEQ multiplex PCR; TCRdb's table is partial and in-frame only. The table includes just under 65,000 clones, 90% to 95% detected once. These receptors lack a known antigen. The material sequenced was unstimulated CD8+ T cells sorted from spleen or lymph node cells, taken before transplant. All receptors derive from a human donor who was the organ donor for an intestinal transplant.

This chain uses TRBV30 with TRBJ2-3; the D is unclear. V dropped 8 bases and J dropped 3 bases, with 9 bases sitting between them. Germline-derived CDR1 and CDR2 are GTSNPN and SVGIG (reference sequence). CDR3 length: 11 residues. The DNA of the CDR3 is TGTGCCCTCCGACAAACAGATACGCAGTATTTT. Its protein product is CALRQTDTQYF.

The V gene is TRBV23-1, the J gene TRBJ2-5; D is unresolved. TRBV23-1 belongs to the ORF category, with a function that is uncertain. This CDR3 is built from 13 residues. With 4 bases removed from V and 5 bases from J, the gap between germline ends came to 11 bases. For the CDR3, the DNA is TGCGCCAGCAGTCGCTCAGTTAATGAGACCCAGTACTTC. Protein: CASSRSVNETQYF.

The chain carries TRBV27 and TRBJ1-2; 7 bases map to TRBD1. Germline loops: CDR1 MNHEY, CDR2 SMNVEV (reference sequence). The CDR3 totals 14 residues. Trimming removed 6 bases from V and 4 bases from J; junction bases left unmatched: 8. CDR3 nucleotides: TGTGCCAGCAGCCTGACAGGGCTAGCCTATGGCTACACCTTC. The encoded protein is CASSLTGLAYGYTF.

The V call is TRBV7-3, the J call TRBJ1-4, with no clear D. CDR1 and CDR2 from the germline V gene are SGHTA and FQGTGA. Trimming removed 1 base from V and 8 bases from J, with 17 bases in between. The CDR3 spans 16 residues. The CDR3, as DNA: TGTGCCAGCAGCTTAAATGGTCCCTCGGGGTCAGAAAAACTGTTTTTT. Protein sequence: CASSLNGPSGSEKLFF.